The 2 T cell receptor beta chains listed next were all sequenced from one sample in a study of T cell responses to AZD1222 COVID-19 vaccine. Method: immunoSEQ multiplex PCR; TCRdb's copy keeps in-frame clones and lacks some. The sample lists roughly 170,000 clones, around 94% occurring once. This sample comprised peripheral blood, obtained 28 days after the second AZD1222 dose. The receptors come from an adult who received the AZD1222 COVID-19 vaccine.

This clone showed up just a few times. J is TRBJ2-7 and V is TRBV6-2 or TRBV6-3; D may be TRBD1 or TRBD2 (5 bases each). The length of the CDR3 is 15 residues. The germline V gene encodes CDR1 MNHEY and CDR2 SVGEGT. The V gene lost 7 bases and the J gene lost 2 bases, with 18 bases spanning the gap. CDR3 bases: TGTGCCAGCACCCCCGCCGGGGACGGAGCCTACGAGCAGTACTTC. The encoded protein is CASTPAGDGAYEQYF.

The V and J genes are TRBV5-1 and TRBJ1-5; possible D gene TRBD1, 6 bases. This CDR3 is built from 15 residues. CDR1 is SGHRS, CDR2 YFSETQ, per germline. V gave up 0 bases and J gave up 7 bases, with 14 bases separating them. CDR3 in amino acids: CASSLDGGAQQPQHF. The CDR3 DNA sequence: TGCGCCAGCAGCTTGGATGGGGGCGCACAACAGCCCCAGCATTTT.